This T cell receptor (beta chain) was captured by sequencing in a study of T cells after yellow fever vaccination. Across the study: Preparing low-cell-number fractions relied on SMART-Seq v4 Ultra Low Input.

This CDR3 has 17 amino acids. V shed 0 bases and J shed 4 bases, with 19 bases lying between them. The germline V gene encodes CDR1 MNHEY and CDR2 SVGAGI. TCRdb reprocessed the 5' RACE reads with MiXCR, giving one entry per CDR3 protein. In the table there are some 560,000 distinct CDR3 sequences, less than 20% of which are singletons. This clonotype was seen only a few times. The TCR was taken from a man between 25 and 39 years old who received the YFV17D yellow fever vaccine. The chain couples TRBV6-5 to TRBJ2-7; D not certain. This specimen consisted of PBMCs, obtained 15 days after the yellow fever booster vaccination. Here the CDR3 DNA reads TGTGCCAGCAGTTACTCTATGGCCTCCACCCATCTTTACGAGCAGTACTTC. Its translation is CASSYSMASTHLYEQYF.